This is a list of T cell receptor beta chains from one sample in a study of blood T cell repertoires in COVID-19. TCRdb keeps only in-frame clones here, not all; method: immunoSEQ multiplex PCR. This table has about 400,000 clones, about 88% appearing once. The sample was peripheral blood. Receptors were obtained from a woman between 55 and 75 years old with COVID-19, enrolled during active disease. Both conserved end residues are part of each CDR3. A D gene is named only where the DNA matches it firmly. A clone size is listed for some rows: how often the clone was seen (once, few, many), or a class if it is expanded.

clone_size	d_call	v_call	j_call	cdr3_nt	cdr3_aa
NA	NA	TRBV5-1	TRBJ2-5	TGCGCCAGCAGCTCGGAGGCTCAGGAGACCCAGTACTTC	CASSSEAQETQYF
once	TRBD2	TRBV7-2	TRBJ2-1	TGTGCCAGCAGCTTAGAGGCGGGGGGCCCCCTCTCCTACAATGAGCAGTTCTTC	CASSLEAGGPLSYNEQFF
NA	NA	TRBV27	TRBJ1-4	TGTGCCAGCAGTTTATATCGGGTTTCAACTAATGAAAAACTGTTTTTT	CASSLYRVSTNEKLFF
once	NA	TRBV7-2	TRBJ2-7	TGTGCCAGCAGCGTACCACCCGGGGGAACCTACGAGCAGTACTTC	CASSVPPGGTYEQYF
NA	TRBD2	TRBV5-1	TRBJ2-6	TGCGCCAGCAGCTTGGCCGGACTAGCGGGGGCTGGGGCCAACGTCCTGACTTTC	CASSLAGLAGAGANVLTF
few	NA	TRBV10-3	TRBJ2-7	TGTGCCATCAGTGAGTCAGTCAGGGAAGGATTCGAGCAGTACTTC	CAISESVREGFEQYF
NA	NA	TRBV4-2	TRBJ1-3	TGTGCCAGCAGCCAAGACAGCTCTGGAAACACCATATATTTT	CASSQDSSGNTIYF
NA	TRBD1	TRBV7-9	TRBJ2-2	TGTGCCAGCAGGGCCTCTACAGGGGGCGTTATCGACGGGGAGCTGTTTTTT	CASRASTGGVIDGELFF
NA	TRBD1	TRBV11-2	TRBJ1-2	TGTGCCAGCAGCCCTGACAGGGTGCAGGGCTACACCTTC	CASSPDRVQGYTF
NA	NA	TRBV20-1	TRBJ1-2	TGCAGTGCTAGCCGAGATTATGGCTACACCTTC	CSASRDYGYTF
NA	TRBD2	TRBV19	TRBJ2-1	TGTGCCAGTAGTACCCTAGCGGGGGGCTTCAATGAGCAGTTCTTC	CASSTLAGGFNEQFF
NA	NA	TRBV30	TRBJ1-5	TGTGCCTGGAGTCCGGCCCCATACAGGGAAGAGGATCAGCCCCAGCATTTT	CAWSPAPYREEDQPQHF
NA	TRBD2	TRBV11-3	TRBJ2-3	TGTGCCAGCAGCATCTTTAGCGGGGGGATCACAGATACGCAGTATTTT	CASSIFSGGITDTQYF